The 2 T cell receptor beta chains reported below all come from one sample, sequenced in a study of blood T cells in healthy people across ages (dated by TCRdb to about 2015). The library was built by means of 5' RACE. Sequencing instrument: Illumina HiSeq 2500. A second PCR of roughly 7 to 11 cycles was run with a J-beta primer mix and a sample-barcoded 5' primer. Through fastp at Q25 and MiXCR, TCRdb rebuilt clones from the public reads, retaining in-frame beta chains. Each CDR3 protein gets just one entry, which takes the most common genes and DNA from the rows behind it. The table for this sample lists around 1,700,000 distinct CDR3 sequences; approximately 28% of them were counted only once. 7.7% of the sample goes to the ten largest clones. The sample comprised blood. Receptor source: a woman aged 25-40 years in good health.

The CDR3 DNA reads as TGTGCCAGCAGTGAAGGGACCTTCACGAACACTGAAGCTTTCTTT. Translated, it gives CASSEGTFTNTEAFF. This sequence joins TRBV6-1 and TRBJ1-1; no reliable D call. V gave up 1 base and J gave up 1 base, with 10 bases separating them. The CDR3 extends over 15 amino acids. Germline V lookup: CDR1 MNHNS, CDR2 SASEGT.

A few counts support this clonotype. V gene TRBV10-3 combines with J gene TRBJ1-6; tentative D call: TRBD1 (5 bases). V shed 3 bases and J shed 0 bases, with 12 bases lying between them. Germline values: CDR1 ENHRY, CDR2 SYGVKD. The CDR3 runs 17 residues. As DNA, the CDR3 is TGTGCCATCAGTGATTCCGGACACAGCTCCTATAATTCACCCCTCCACTTT. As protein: CAISDSGHSSYNSPLHF.